The T cell receptor beta chain described here comes from a study of OX40 agonist ivuxolimab in advanced cancers. Findings and caveats of the study: CD8+ T cells (on average) carried more expanded clones than CD4+ T cells. Clones of CD4+ and CD8+ blood T cells grew by week 6 at doses of 0.1 to 3.0 mg/kg.

Autoimmune disease history or systemic immunosuppression barred patients. Sequencing used immunoSEQ multiplex PCR; TCRdb keeps in-frame clones, though not all of them. The sample has roughly 64,000 clones; roughly nine tenths are singletons. The CDR3 is 15 residues long. From germline, CDR1 is SGHTA and CDR2 FQGNSA. V lost 1 base to trimming and J lost 0 bases, with 9 bases between them. Remarks on this clone: As yet, its antigen is unknown.

The input for sequencing was CD4+ or CD8+ T cells sorted from blood, taken in a trial of the OX40 agonist ivuxolimab. The TCR originated in an adult with an advanced solid tumor such as melanoma, head and neck, liver or kidney cancer. The rearrangement joins TRBV7-2 to TRBJ1-2, with D hard to call. CDR3 loop: CASSLGPGANYGYTF. The DNA of the CDR3 is TGTGCCAGCAGCTTAGGTCCAGGAGCTAACTATGGCTACACCTTC.